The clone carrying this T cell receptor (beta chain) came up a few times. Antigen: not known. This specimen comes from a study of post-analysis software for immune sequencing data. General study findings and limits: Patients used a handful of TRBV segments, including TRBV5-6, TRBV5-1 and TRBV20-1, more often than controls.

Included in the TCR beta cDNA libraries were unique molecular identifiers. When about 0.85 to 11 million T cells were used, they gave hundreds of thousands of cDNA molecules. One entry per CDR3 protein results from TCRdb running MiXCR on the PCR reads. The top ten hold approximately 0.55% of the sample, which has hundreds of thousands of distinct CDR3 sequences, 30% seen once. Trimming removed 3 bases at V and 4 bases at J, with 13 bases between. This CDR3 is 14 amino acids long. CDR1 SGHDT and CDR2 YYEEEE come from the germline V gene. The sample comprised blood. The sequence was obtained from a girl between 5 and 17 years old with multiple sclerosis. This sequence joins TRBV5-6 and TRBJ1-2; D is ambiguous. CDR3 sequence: CASSSVQYSYGYTF. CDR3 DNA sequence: TGTGCCAGCAGCTCCGTACAATACAGCTATGGCTACACCTTC.